This is a list of T cell receptor beta chains from one sample in a study of blood T cell repertoires in COVID-19. Repertoires were generated with immunoSEQ multiplex PCR, while TCRdb's copy carries only in-frame clones and drops some. The sample consists of some 130,000 clones, approximately 90% of them appearing once. Material for sequencing was peripheral blood. The source of these receptors is a man in his 60s with COVID-19, enrolled during active disease. The CDR3 runs from the conserved cysteine through the conserved F or W. D genes are given only for firm matches. A row's size may be missing; if present it is once, few, many or a size class.

D: TRBD2; J: TRBJ2-5; size: .; V: TRBV6-1; CDR3: CASSGRSGGAHRTQYF; DNA: TGTGCCAGCAGTGGACGTAGCGGGGGGGCTCATCGGACCCAGTACTTC
D: .; J: TRBJ2-5; size: once; V: TRBV18; CDR3: CASSPPRTEETQYF; DNA: TGTGCCAGCTCACCACCGAGGACAGAAGAGACCCAGTACTTC
D: TRBD1; J: TRBJ1-4; size: once; V: TRBV5-1; CDR3: CASSLAGTGGAANEKLFF; DNA: TGCGCCAGCAGCTTGGCCGGGACAGGGGGCGCGGCTAATGAAAAACTGTTTTTT
D: .; J: TRBJ2-3; size: once; V: TRBV6-2/TRBV6-3; CDR3: CASSRATGRTDTQYF; DNA: TGTGCCAGCAGTAGAGCAACTGGGCGCACAGATACGCAGTATTTT
D: .; J: TRBJ1-1; size: .; V: TRBV18; CDR3: CASLQDDGGYQPNTEAFF; DNA: TGTGCCAGCTTACAGGACGACGGGGGGTATCAACCAAACACTGAAGCTTTCTTT
D: .; J: TRBJ2-5; size: .; V: TRBV3-1/TRBV3-2; CDR3: CASSQEGDQETQYF; DNA: TGTGCCAGCAGCCAAGAAGGGGACCAAGAGACCCAGTACTTC
D: TRBD2; J: TRBJ2-1; size: .; V: TRBV5-1; CDR3: CASSSWTSGGNNEQFF; DNA: TGCGCCAGCAGCTCCTGGACTAGCGGGGGCAACAATGAGCAGTTCTTC
D: .; J: TRBJ2-1; size: .; V: TRBV6-6; CDR3: CASSYAGTSGVNEQFF; DNA: TGTGCCAGCAGTTACGCGGGGACCTCCGGGGTCAATGAGCAGTTCTTC
D: .; J: TRBJ1-2; size: .; V: TRBV5-1; CDR3: CASSLDAWGRNDGYTF; DNA: TGCGCCAGCAGCTTGGATGCTTGGGGGCGAAATGATGGCTACACCTTC
D: TRBD2; J: TRBJ2-7; size: .; V: TRBV25-1; CDR3: CASSDPQRGGVSEQYF; DNA: TGTGCCAGCAGTGACCCCCAGCGGGGGGGTGTATCCGAGCAGTACTTC
D: TRBD1; J: TRBJ1-3; size: .; V: TRBV4-1; CDR3: CASSPRATGGVGSGNTIYF; DNA: TGCGCCAGCAGCCCAAGGGCAACAGGGGGTGTTGGGTCTGGAAACACCATATATTTT
D: TRBD2; J: TRBJ2-4; size: .; V: TRBV3-1/TRBV3-2; CDR3: CASSQDLPTSGGPKNIQYF; DNA: TGTGCCAGCAGCCAAGATCTCCCGACTAGCGGGGGCCCCAAAAACATTCAGTACTTC
D: TRBD2; J: TRBJ2-2; size: .; V: TRBV5-1; CDR3: CASSLGPRLASGELFF; DNA: TGCGCCAGCAGCTTGGGTCCGAGACTAGCGAGCGGGGAGCTGTTTTTT
D: TRBD1; J: TRBJ2-2; size: .; V: TRBV27; CDR3: CASSWSGTGVTGELFF; DNA: TGTGCCAGCAGTTGGTCCGGGACAGGGGTTACCGGGGAGCTGTTTTTT
D: .; J: TRBJ2-5; size: .; V: TRBV30; CDR3: CAWSVLQETQYF; DNA: TGTGCCTGGAGTGTACTCCAAGAGACCCAGTACTTC
D: TRBD2; J: TRBJ2-7; size: once; V: TRBV19; CDR3: CASSTLGLAGYEQYF; DNA: TGTGCCAGTAGTACCCTGGGACTAGCGGGCTACGAGCAGTACTTC
D: .; J: TRBJ2-1; size: .; V: TRBV6-4; CDR3: CASSEPRGVLYNEQFF; DNA: TGTGCCAGCAGTGAACCGCGGGGAGTCCTCTACAATGAGCAGTTCTTC
D: .; J: TRBJ1-2; size: .; V: TRBV6-5; CDR3: CASSYIPQRRGYTF; DNA: TGTGCCAGCAGTTACATCCCACAGCGGCGTGGCTACACCTTC
D: TRBD1; J: TRBJ1-2; size: .; V: TRBV30; CDR3: CAWSNRQQGAFVF; DNA: TGTGCCTGGAGCAACCGGCAACAGGGGGCTTTTGTTTTC
D: TRBD2; J: TRBJ2-5; size: .; V: TRBV6-2/TRBV6-3; CDR3: CASSLSSGGQTQYF; DNA: TGTGCCAGCAGTCTCTCTAGCGGGGGACAGACCCAGTACTTC
D: TRBD1; J: TRBJ2-3; size: .; V: TRBV28; CDR3: CASSLAGGARDTQYF; DNA: TGTGCCAGCAGTTTGGCAGGGGGCGCCCGGGATACGCAGTATTTT
D: TRBD1; J: TRBJ1-4; size: few; V: TRBV6-5; CDR3: CACQPGTGQEKLFF; DNA: TGTGCCTGCCAGCCGGGGACAGGGCAAGAAAAACTGTTTTTT
D: .; J: TRBJ2-2; size: .; V: TRBV5-8; CDR3: CASSFGVNTGELFF; DNA: TGTGCCAGCAGCTTCGGGGTCAACACCGGGGAGCTGTTTTTT
D: .; J: TRBJ2-7; size: .; V: TRBV3-1/TRBV3-2; CDR3: CASSRGDIGEQYF; DNA: TGTGCCAGCAGCCGGGGGGATATCGGCGAGCAGTACTTC
D: .; J: TRBJ1-1; size: .; V: TRBV19; CDR3: CASSPLGTPVEAFF; DNA: TGTGCCAGTAGTCCCCTAGGTACGCCGGTTGAAGCTTTCTTT
D: TRBD1; J: TRBJ1-3; size: once; V: TRBV12-5; CDR3: CASGPSDRPRSGNTIYF; DNA: TGTGCTAGTGGCCCATCGGACAGGCCGCGCTCTGGAAACACCATATATTTT